A selection of T cell receptor beta chains follows, all from one sample in a study of memory CD4+ T cells and cytomegalovirus serostatus. Here immunoSEQ multiplex PCR was the method, and the copy in TCRdb shows in-frame clones only, minus some. The repertoire includes roughly 56,000 clones, 82% of them detected once, and roughly 0.4% sits in the top ten. Material for sequencing was memory CD4+ T cells from blood. The receptors here all came from an adult in good health and CMV-seronegative. Each CDR3 is given with its conserved first and last residue. A D gene is named only where the DNA matches it firmly. Size values are once, few and many counts, or a class for expanded clones, and some rows have none.

clone_size: .; d_call: .; v_call: TRBV18; j_call: TRBJ2-1; cdr3_aa: CASSPPGNNEQFF; cdr3_nt: TGTGCCAGCTCCCCTCCAGGGAACAATGAGCAGTTCTTC
clone_size: .; d_call: .; v_call: TRBV5-1; j_call: TRBJ2-6; cdr3_aa: CASSEPDTPGTGANVLTF; cdr3_nt: TGCGCCAGCAGCGAACCTGACACCCCCGGAACTGGGGCCAACGTCCTGACTTTC
clone_size: .; d_call: TRBD1; v_call: TRBV19; j_call: TRBJ1-6; cdr3_aa: CASSINTGGNSPLHF; cdr3_nt: TGTGCCAGTAGTATCAATACAGGGGGAAATTCACCCCTCCACTTT
clone_size: .; d_call: .; v_call: TRBV10-3; j_call: TRBJ2-2; cdr3_aa: CAISGRGGTGELFF; cdr3_nt: TGTGCCATCAGCGGCAGGGGAGGGACCGGGGAGCTGTTTTTT
clone_size: .; d_call: .; v_call: TRBV30; j_call: TRBJ1-6; cdr3_aa: CAWSEGNSFNSPLHF; cdr3_nt: TGTGCCTGGAGTGAGGGAAATTCCTTTAATTCACCCCTCCACTTT
clone_size: few; d_call: .; v_call: TRBV6-5; j_call: TRBJ2-2; cdr3_aa: CASSLRAYTGELFF; cdr3_nt: TGTGCCAGCAGTTTGAGGGCATACACCGGGGAGCTGTTTTTT
clone_size: .; d_call: .; v_call: TRBV30; j_call: TRBJ2-7; cdr3_aa: CAWTSEQYF; cdr3_nt: TGTGCCTGGACGAGCGAGCAGTACTTC
clone_size: .; d_call: .; v_call: TRBV19; j_call: TRBJ2-7; cdr3_aa: CASSIQGTAYEQYF; cdr3_nt: TGTGCCAGTAGTATTCAGGGGACGGCCTACGAGCAGTACTTC
clone_size: .; d_call: .; v_call: TRBV2; j_call: TRBJ1-5; cdr3_aa: CASSENRFRYPNQPQHF; cdr3_nt: TGTGCCAGCAGTGAAAATCGATTCCGTTATCCCAATCAGCCCCAGCATTTT
clone_size: .; d_call: .; v_call: TRBV18; j_call: TRBJ1-1; cdr3_aa: CASSPLMKGGEAFF; cdr3_nt: TGTGCCAGCTCACCACTCATGAAAGGGGGAGAAGCTTTCTTT
clone_size: .; d_call: .; v_call: TRBV20-1; j_call: TRBJ1-5; cdr3_aa: CGTGSNQPQHF; cdr3_nt: TGCGGAACAGGTAGCAATCAGCCCCAGCATTTT
clone_size: .; d_call: .; v_call: TRBV10-3; j_call: TRBJ1-2; cdr3_aa: CAIAELLGGYGYTF; cdr3_nt: TGTGCCATCGCAGAACTCCTGGGTGGGTATGGCTACACCTTC
clone_size: .; d_call: .; v_call: TRBV29-1; j_call: TRBJ1-2; cdr3_aa: CSVTDGNYGYTF; cdr3_nt: TGCAGCGTTACGGACGGGAACTATGGCTACACCTTC
clone_size: .; d_call: .; v_call: TRBV19; j_call: TRBJ1-1; cdr3_aa: CASILTGMNTEAFF; cdr3_nt: TGTGCCAGTATCCTGACAGGAATGAACACTGAAGCTTTCTTT
clone_size: few; d_call: .; v_call: TRBV19; j_call: TRBJ1-1; cdr3_aa: CASARRNTEAFF; cdr3_nt: TGTGCCAGTGCGAGAAGAAACACTGAAGCTTTCTTT
clone_size: .; d_call: .; v_call: TRBV18; j_call: TRBJ2-7; cdr3_aa: CASSPRDAYEQYF; cdr3_nt: TGTGCCAGCTCACCTAGGGATGCCTACGAGCAGTACTTC
clone_size: .; d_call: .; v_call: TRBV5-6; j_call: TRBJ1-2; cdr3_aa: CASTLLGPVYYGYTF; cdr3_nt: TGTGCCAGCACCCTTCTGGGGCCGGTATACTATGGCTACACCTTC
clone_size: .; d_call: TRBD1; v_call: TRBV5-1; j_call: TRBJ2-3; cdr3_aa: CASSRTGGWSTDTQYF; cdr3_nt: TGCGCCAGCAGCAGAACAGGGGGCTGGAGCACAGATACGCAGTATTTT
clone_size: few; d_call: TRBD1; v_call: TRBV4-1; j_call: TRBJ1-2; cdr3_aa: CASSLIEGDRVGYTF; cdr3_nt: TGCGCCAGCAGCCTCATCGAGGGGGACAGGGTTGGCTACACCTTC
clone_size: .; d_call: .; v_call: TRBV9; j_call: TRBJ2-5; cdr3_aa: CASSGQVQETQYF; cdr3_nt: TGTGCCAGCAGCGGACAGGTCCAAGAGACCCAGTACTTC
clone_size: .; d_call: TRBD2; v_call: TRBV7-7; j_call: TRBJ2-3; cdr3_aa: CASSVRTSGGAEDTQYF; cdr3_nt: TGTGCTAGCAGCGTGCGGACTAGCGGGGGGGCAGAAGATACGCAGTATTTT
clone_size: .; d_call: TRBD1; v_call: TRBV7-2; j_call: TRBJ1-5; cdr3_aa: CASSLAGRGHQPQHF; cdr3_nt: TGTGCCAGCAGCTTAGCGGGCAGGGGGCACCAGCCCCAGCATTTT
clone_size: .; d_call: TRBD1; v_call: TRBV4-3; j_call: TRBJ1-2; cdr3_aa: CASSQDIDRGYGYTF; cdr3_nt: TGCGCCAGCAGCCAAGATATAGACAGGGGGTATGGCTACACCTTC
clone_size: .; d_call: .; v_call: TRBV4-1; j_call: TRBJ2-4; cdr3_aa: CASSPRSTRTENIQYF; cdr3_nt: TGCGCCAGCAGCCCGAGATCGACCAGGACGGAAAACATTCAGTACTTC
clone_size: .; d_call: .; v_call: TRBV7-2; j_call: TRBJ1-2; cdr3_aa: CASSLDLSGLGGYTF; cdr3_nt: TGTGCCAGCAGCTTGGACCTCTCAGGGTTGGGGGGCTACACCTTC
clone_size: .; d_call: .; v_call: TRBV6-5; j_call: TRBJ1-1; cdr3_aa: CASSQLGGWNTEAFF; cdr3_nt: TGTGCCAGCAGCCAATTGGGGGGGTGGAACACTGAAGCTTTCTTT
clone_size: .; d_call: .; v_call: TRBV7-2; j_call: TRBJ2-3; cdr3_aa: CASSPLRGFSTDTQYF; cdr3_nt: TGTGCCAGCAGCCCCTTGAGAGGGTTTAGCACAGATACGCAGTATTTT
clone_size: .; d_call: .; v_call: TRBV7-2; j_call: TRBJ1-2; cdr3_aa: CASSPGGIHGYTF; cdr3_nt: TGTGCCAGCTCTCCCGGGGGGATTCATGGCTACACCTTC
clone_size: few; d_call: TRBD2; v_call: TRBV7-2; j_call: TRBJ2-3; cdr3_aa: CASSRSGGGADTQYF; cdr3_nt: TGTGCCAGCAGCCGTAGCGGGGGAGGGGCAGATACGCAGTATTTT
clone_size: .; d_call: TRBD2; v_call: TRBV6-6; j_call: TRBJ2-7; cdr3_aa: CASSYFSGGAREQYF; cdr3_nt: TGTGCCAGCAGTTACTTTAGCGGGGGGGCGCGGGAGCAGTACTTC
clone_size: .; d_call: .; v_call: TRBV5-3; j_call: TRBJ2-7; cdr3_aa: CARSIWGDEQYF; cdr3_nt: TGTGCCAGAAGCATCTGGGGCGACGAGCAGTACTTC
clone_size: .; d_call: TRBD1; v_call: TRBV12-5; j_call: TRBJ2-1; cdr3_aa: CASGLLGQVFF; cdr3_nt: TGTGCTAGTGGTTTGTTGGGACAGGTATTCTTC
clone_size: .; d_call: .; v_call: TRBV2; j_call: TRBJ1-5; cdr3_aa: CASSEPNQPQHF; cdr3_nt: TGTGCCAGCAGTGAACCAAATCAGCCCCAGCATTTT
clone_size: .; d_call: TRBD1; v_call: TRBV5-6; j_call: TRBJ2-7; cdr3_aa: CASSGGPGTGTYEQYF; cdr3_nt: TGTGCCAGCAGCGGAGGTCCCGGGACAGGGACCTACGAGCAGTACTTC
clone_size: .; d_call: TRBD1; v_call: TRBV9; j_call: TRBJ1-1; cdr3_aa: CASSPVDRGNTEAFF; cdr3_nt: TGTGCCAGCAGCCCCGTGGACAGGGGGAACACTGAAGCTTTCTTT
clone_size: .; d_call: .; v_call: TRBV19; j_call: TRBJ1-2; cdr3_aa: CASREFYGYTF; cdr3_nt: TGTGCGTCCCGGGAGTTCTATGGCTACACCTTC
clone_size: .; d_call: .; v_call: TRBV11-1; j_call: TRBJ2-3; cdr3_aa: CASSPWVSSTDTQYF; cdr3_nt: TGTGCCAGCAGCCCATGGGTTTCTAGCACAGATACGCAGTATTTT
clone_size: .; d_call: .; v_call: TRBV30; j_call: TRBJ1-2; cdr3_aa: CAWSVLGGNYYGYTF; cdr3_nt: TGTGCCTGGAGTGTACTAGGGGGAAACTACTATGGCTACACCTTC
clone_size: .; d_call: .; v_call: TRBV15; j_call: TRBJ1-5; cdr3_aa: CATSVGEKNQPQHF; cdr3_nt: TGTGCCACCAGCGTCGGGGAGAAGAATCAGCCCCAGCATTTT
clone_size: .; d_call: TRBD2; v_call: TRBV9; j_call: TRBJ2-5; cdr3_aa: CASSPLGGGQETQYF; cdr3_nt: TGTGCCAGCAGCCCTTTAGGCGGGGGGCAAGAGACCCAGTACTTC
clone_size: .; d_call: TRBD1; v_call: TRBV7-2; j_call: TRBJ2-2; cdr3_aa: CASRDRKRGTGELFF; cdr3_nt: TGTGCCAGCAGGGACAGGAAACGTGGCACCGGGGAGCTGTTTTTT
clone_size: .; d_call: TRBD1; v_call: TRBV12-5; j_call: TRBJ2-1; cdr3_aa: CASGLAGGNEQFF; cdr3_nt: TGTGCTAGTGGTTTGGCAGGGGGCAATGAGCAGTTCTTC
clone_size: .; d_call: .; v_call: TRBV28; j_call: TRBJ1-3; cdr3_aa: CASSSVSNSGNTIYF; cdr3_nt: TGTGCCAGCAGTTCCGTTTCCAACTCTGGAAACACCATATATTTT
clone_size: .; d_call: TRBD2; v_call: TRBV7-2; j_call: TRBJ2-1; cdr3_aa: CASSSGGTSFHEQFF; cdr3_nt: TGTGCCAGCAGCTCGGGGGGGACTAGCTTCCATGAGCAGTTCTTC
clone_size: .; d_call: .; v_call: TRBV5-1; j_call: TRBJ2-2; cdr3_aa: CASSLESFTGELFF; cdr3_nt: TGCGCCAGCAGCTTGGAATCATTCACCGGGGAGCTGTTTTTT
clone_size: few; d_call: TRBD1; v_call: TRBV7-9; j_call: TRBJ1-1; cdr3_aa: CASGPGGTEAFF; cdr3_nt: TGTGCCAGCGGACCAGGGGGCACTGAAGCTTTCTTT
clone_size: .; d_call: TRBD1; v_call: TRBV9; j_call: TRBJ2-3; cdr3_aa: CASSISPGQGMSAQYF; cdr3_nt: TGTGCCAGCAGCATCAGTCCGGGACAGGGTATGTCGGCGCAGTATTTT
clone_size: .; d_call: .; v_call: TRBV6-5; j_call: TRBJ1-2; cdr3_aa: CASSYGYGYTF; cdr3_nt: TGTGCCAGCAGTTACGGCTATGGCTACACCTTC
clone_size: .; d_call: .; v_call: TRBV6-5; j_call: TRBJ2-1; cdr3_aa: CASSYQISSHREQFF; cdr3_nt: TGTGCCAGCAGTTACCAGATCTCATCCCACAGAGAGCAGTTCTTC
clone_size: few; d_call: TRBD2; v_call: TRBV5-1; j_call: TRBJ2-5; cdr3_aa: CASSLVPFRTSGASIQETQYF; cdr3_nt: TGCGCCAGCAGCCTAGTACCCTTCAGGACTAGCGGGGCGAGTATCCAAGAGACCCAGTACTTC
clone_size: few; d_call: .; v_call: TRBV7-3; j_call: TRBJ2-1; cdr3_aa: CASSSTTEQFF; cdr3_nt: TGTGCCAGCAGCTCGACTACTGAGCAGTTCTTC
clone_size: few; d_call: .; v_call: TRBV6-4; j_call: TRBJ1-2; cdr3_aa: CASSDRNYGYTF; cdr3_nt: TGTGCCAGCAGTGACCGTAACTATGGCTACACCTTC
clone_size: few; d_call: .; v_call: TRBV7-7; j_call: TRBJ2-5; cdr3_aa: CASSRTGQETQYF; cdr3_nt: TGTGCTAGCAGCAGGACTGGCCAAGAGACCCAGTACTTC